This is a list of T cell receptor beta chains from one sample in a study of blood T cell repertoires in COVID-19. Profiled with immunoSEQ multiplex PCR; TCRdb holds only in-frame clones, not every one. This table holds approximately 160,000 clones, 87% found once. Sequenced: PBMCs or T cells enriched from blood (not recorded which). The receptor set was obtained from a woman aged 45 to 65 who had recovered from COVID-19. Both conserved end residues are part of each CDR3. D genes are given only for firm matches. Some rows have no size entry. The others give once, few or many, or a class for an expanded clone.

>-|TRBV10-1|-|TRBJ1-6
CASNLRSPLHF
TGCGCCAGCAACTTACGATCACCCCTCCACTTT
>-|TRBV7-8|-|TRBJ1-1
CASSLVTGNTEAFF
TGTGCCAGCAGCTTAGTTACGGGGAACACTGAAGCTTTCTTT
>-|TRBV24-1|TRBD1|TRBJ2-1
CATSDAGTGSNEQFF
TGTGCCACCAGTGACGCCGGGACAGGGTCCAATGAGCAGTTCTTC
>once|TRBV5-1|TRBD1|TRBJ2-1
CASSLGGTEINEQFF
TGCGCCAGCAGCTTGGGAGGGACAGAGATTAATGAGCAGTTCTTC
>-|TRBV10-1|TRBD1|TRBJ2-1
CASSESGTGFYNEQFF
TGCGCCAGCAGTGAGTCCGGGACAGGGTTCTACAATGAGCAGTTCTTC
>few|TRBV6-4|TRBD2|TRBJ2-3
CASSDSIAGGPDTQYF
TGTGCCAGCAGTGACTCGATAGCGGGAGGACCAGATACGCAGTATTTT
>few|TRBV30|TRBD1|TRBJ1-1
CAWGLYRGLTEAFF
TGTGCCTGGGGTCTTTACAGGGGACTCACTGAAGCTTTCTTT
>-|TRBV7-6|-|TRBJ2-2
CASSLDETGVNTGELFF
TGTGCCAGCAGCTTAGATGAGACAGGAGTAAACACCGGGGAGCTGTTTTTT
>-|TRBV5-1|TRBD2|TRBJ2-1
CASSLLAGGINEQFF
TGCGCCAGCAGCTTGCTAGCGGGAGGTATCAATGAGCAGTTCTTC
>-|TRBV6-5|-|TRBJ2-7
CASRREVIGAYEQYF
TGTGCCAGCAGGAGGGAGGTGATAGGGGCTTACGAGCAGTACTTC
>-|TRBV7-3|TRBD1|TRBJ2-3
CASSPTGGTDTQYF
TGTGCCAGCAGCCCCACAGGGGGCACAGATACGCAGTATTTT
>-|TRBV27|-|TRBJ1-5
CASSLWFGPSNQPQHF
TGTGCCAGCAGTTTATGGTTCGGTCCTAGCAATCAGCCCCAGCATTTT
>-|TRBV9|-|TRBJ2-3
CASSVGGETRGSQYF
TGTGCCAGCAGCGTAGGGGGGGAGACTCGTGGGTCGCAGTATTTT
>-|TRBV5-6|TRBD2|TRBJ2-1
CASSLDSGRLYNEQFF
TGTGCCAGCAGCCTGGATAGCGGGAGGCTGTACAATGAGCAGTTCTTC
>once|TRBV5-1|TRBD1|TRBJ1-6
CASSLGTGTESPLHF
TGCGCCAGCAGCTTGGGGACAGGAACGGAGTCACCCCTCCACTTT
>-|TRBV7-9|TRBD2|TRBJ2-5
CASSLALAGGQETQYF
TGTGCCAGCAGCTTAGCACTAGCGGGAGGCCAAGAGACCCAGTACTTC
>few|TRBV21-1|-|TRBJ1-4
CASSKSGWDRGLQSEKLFF
TGTGCCAGCAGCAAATCAGGGTGGGACAGGGGTTTGCAGAGTGAAAAACTGTTTTTT
>-|TRBV7-2|-|TRBJ1-4
CASSLDAVTNEKLFF
TGTGCCAGCAGCTTAGATGCAGTAACTAATGAAAAACTGTTTTTT
>-|TRBV30|-|TRBJ1-3
CAWSVRRGERNTIYF
TGTGCCTGGAGTGTACGGCGTGGGGAGAGAAACACCATATATTTT
>-|TRBV19|TRBD1|TRBJ2-2
CASSTHRGHSSGELFF
TGTGCCAGTAGTACGCACAGGGGGCATTCCTCCGGGGAGCTGTTTTTT
>-|TRBV19|-|TRBJ2-7
CASSIERTSTYEQYF
TGTGCCAGTAGTATAGAACGTACATCGACCTACGAGCAGTACTTC
>-|TRBV10-2|-|TRBJ2-7
CASSESGRGGATF
TGCGCCAGCAGTGAGTCCGGACGGGGCGGGGCAACGTTC
>-|TRBV28|-|TRBJ2-2
CASTGGGPGELFF
TGTGCCAGCACCGGCGGAGGGCCCGGGGAGCTGTTTTTT
>-|TRBV7-2|TRBD2|TRBJ2-3
CASSFGSSGSTDTQYF
TGTGCCAGCAGCTTTGGGTCTAGCGGTAGCACAGATACGCAGTATTTT
>-|TRBV7-2|-|TRBJ2-7
CASSLGLNYEQYF
TGTGCCAGCAGCTTAGGACTTAACTACGAGCAGTACTTC